A single sample gave rise to the 18 T cell receptor beta chains below, sequenced in a study of spatial heterogeneity in lung cancer. Findings and limits, study-wide: One measure, the expanded intratumoral alpha and beta TCR count, tracked tumor mutation counts.

Using its own MiXCR run on the 5' RACE reads, TCRdb lists one record per CDR3 protein. The table has about 5,100 distinct CDR3 sequences, approximately 6.1% seen once. No antigen has been assigned to these receptors. Time point denoted: sample taken at primary tumor resection. The specimen comprised lung tumor tissue, sampled at surgery. The receptors stem from a female donor with early-stage non-small cell lung cancer.

With respect to this clonotype: The library was designed around alpha chains, so this beta chain is a stray read whose abundance carries little weight. The genes are TRBV5-1 and TRBJ1-1; 8 nucleotides match TRBD1. The CDR3 consists of 17 residues. The V segment lost 2 bases and the J segment 6 bases; nucleotides outside the gene matches: 15. Per the germline V gene, CDR1 is SGHRS and CDR2 is YFSETQ. The CDR3 DNA reads TGCGCCAGCAGCTTTACGCCGCAGGGGGCTGGCGATCCTGAAGCTTTCTTT. Its translation: CASSFTPQGAGDPEAFF.

This clonotype was observed at least ten times. With the library built for alpha chains, this beta chain is off target and its frequency is not meaningful. The chain carries TRBV29-1 and TRBJ2-1, with TRBD2 matching 10 bases. The junction had 10 bases not matched to a gene; V was cut back by 5 bases and J by 6 bases. Per the germline V gene, CDR1 is SQVTM and CDR2 is ANQGSEA. CDR3 length equals 15 residues. The CDR3, as DNA: TGCAGCGTTTGCCTGAGCGGGAGGGCCTTCAATGAGCAGTTCTTC. Amino acid sequence: CSVCLSGRAFNEQFF.

In its sample, this clonotype was seen many times. This beta chain is a stray sequence in a library constructed for alpha chains; its clone size is not meaningful. This rearrangement joins TRBV4-1 to TRBJ1-4; TRBD1 is a possible D gene (6 bases). V was cut by 0 bases and J by 11 bases, with 16 bases left in between. CDR1 and CDR2 (germline): MGHRA, YSYEKL. CDR3 size: 15 residues. CDR3 in DNA: TGCGCCAGCAGCCAAGAGGTAACAGGGCGAGGCAAACTGTTTTTT. Residues: CASSQEVTGRGKLFF.

A word on this clonotype: This beta chain appears as a stray read in a library generated for alpha chains; its size is not informative. The chain recombines TRBV9 with TRBJ2-3; D uncertain. Germline-derived CDR1 and CDR2 are SGDLS and YYNGEE. The ends were cut back, 0 bases at V and 6 bases at J, with 11 bases in the middle. The CDR3 totals 14 residues. The CDR3 nucleotides read TGTGCCAGCAGCGTAGAACCCCAGGAGGATACGCAGTATTTT. It specifies CASSVEPQEDTQYF. The full variable domain, with the rest looked up from reference TRBV9 and TRBJ2-3, is DSGVTQTPKHLITATGQRVTLRCSPRSGDLSVYWYQQSLDQGLQFLIQYYNGEERAKGNILERFSAQQFPDLHSELNLSSLELGDSALYFCASSVEPQEDTQYFGPGTRLTVL.

By share, this clonotype ranks as medium-sized (0.01 to 0.1%). For a library built for alpha chains, this beta chain is a stray read; little rests on its size. The rearrangement uses TRBV3-1 and TRBJ1-1; D not resolved. The ends were cut back, 0 bases at V and 0 bases at J, with 14 bases in the middle. The germline gives CDR1 LGHDT, CDR2 YNNKEL (reference sequence). The CDR3 consists of 17 residues. CDR3 DNA sequence: TGTGCCAGCAGCCAAGAGCCTTCCTCCCGGGTGAACACTGAAGCTTTCTTT. Translated: CASSQEPSSRVNTEAFF.

This clonotype was observed many times. With the library built for alpha chains, this beta chain is off target and its frequency is not meaningful. The chain recombines TRBV18 with TRBJ2-1; D call uncertain. Germline-derived CDR1 and CDR2 are KGHSH and LQKENI. Trimming shortened V by 3 bases and J by 10 bases, and 16 bases separated the two germline ends. The CDR3 is 14 residues long. As DNA, the CDR3 is TGTGCCAGCTCACCTGCACAGACCTCTGGCGAGCAGTTCTTC. Its protein product is CASSPAQTSGEQFF.

By proportion, this clonotype is medium-sized. A library prepared for alpha chains yielded this beta chain as an off-target read; its size is of little meaning. The chain uses TRBV5-1 and TRBJ2-1; tentatively, D is TRBD1 or TRBD2 (5 bases each). The germline gives CDR1 SGHRS, CDR2 YFSETQ. V was cut by 4 bases and J by 0 bases, with 20 bases left in between. This CDR3 region has 18 residues. CDR3 DNA: TGCGCCAGCAGCCCCCCTCCCCGGGACGGACTCTCCTACAATGAGCAGTTCTTC. It yields the protein CASSPPPRDGLSYNEQFF.

This clonotype was seen ten or more times. This beta chain is off target for a library built for alpha chains, so its abundance means little. The gene calls are TRBV12-3 or TRBV12-4 and TRBJ2-6, with a weak D call TRBD1 (6 bases). This CDR3 region has 17 residues. Trimming cost V 6 bases and J 0 bases, with 15 bases left between them. The CDR3: CASRGPGTPSGANVLTF. In DNA, the CDR3 is TGTGCCAGCAGAGGGCCCGGGACACCCTCTGGGGCCAACGTCCTGACTTTC.

This clonotype is judged medium-sized (0.01 to 0.1%). This beta chain represents an off-target read in a library built for alpha chains; its size is of limited meaning. The chain recombines TRBV11-3 with TRBJ1-1; no definite D call. CDR1 and CDR2 (germline): SGHNT, YENEEA. V was cut by 5 bases and J by 0 bases, with 10 bases left in between. The CDR3 runs to 14 residues. In nucleotides, the CDR3 is TGTGCCAGCAGCCAGGCTGCCATGAACACTGAAGCTTTCTTT. Its translation: CASSQAAMNTEAFF.

This clonotype was detected ten times or more. This beta chain is a stray sequence in a library constructed for alpha chains; its clone size is not meaningful. The V gene is TRBV20-1, the J gene TRBJ2-7, with 7 bases matching TRBD2. The germline V gene has CDR1 DFQATT and CDR2 SNEGSKA (reference sequence). The junction had 3 bases not matched to a gene; V was cut back by 7 bases and J by 0 bases. The CDR3 loop spans 12 amino acids. The CDR3 here is CSVGLTSYEQYF. CDR3 DNA: TGCAGTGTGGGACTAACCTCCTACGAGCAGTACTTC.

At least ten counts were recorded for this clonotype. The library was designed around alpha chains, so this beta chain is a stray read whose abundance carries little weight. V gene TRBV5-1 combines with J gene TRBJ2-3; 7 bases are shared with TRBD2. Germline V lookup: CDR1 SGHRS, CDR2 YFSETQ. There are 19 residues in the CDR3. After removal of 2 bases from V and 6 bases from J, the junction contained 21 bases not matched to a gene. Here the CDR3 DNA reads TGCGCCAGCAGCTTTTCGACAGTGTTGGGAGGGAGGGCCCAGGATACGCAGTATTTT. Encoded protein: CASSFSTVLGGRAQDTQYF.

This clonotype was recorded many times. Because the library targeted alpha chains, this beta chain is an off-target read whose size means little. The chain has TRBV12-3 or TRBV12-4 and TRBJ2-3; 11 bases are shared with TRBD2. V lost 8 bases, J lost 3 bases, and 4 bases stayed unmatched. The CDR3 consists of 14 residues. In nucleotides, the CDR3 is TGTGCCAGCGGCCGACTAGCGGGAACAGATACGCAGTATTTT. Translation gives CASGRLAGTDTQYF.

In its sample, this clonotype was seen many times. This beta chain is a stray sequence in a library constructed for alpha chains; its clone size is not meaningful. The rearrangement uses TRBV28 and TRBJ1-1; a possible D gene is TRBD1 (5 bases). The germline V gene encodes CDR1 MDHEN and CDR2 SYDVKM. The ends were cut back, 4 bases at V and 0 bases at J, with 6 bases in the middle. The CDR3 is made up of 13 amino acids. CDR3: CASSWGMNTEAFF. CDR3 nucleotides: TGTGCCAGCAGTTGGGGCATGAACACTGAAGCTTTCTTT.

By its share, this clonotype is medium-sized. This beta chain slipped into a library made for alpha chains as a stray read, so its size is not meaningful. The gene calls are TRBV10-2 and TRBJ2-3; possibly TRBD1 or TRBD2 for D (5 bases each). This CDR3 is 13 amino acids long. Trimming cost V 5 bases and J 5 bases, with 11 bases left between them. Germline loops: CDR1 WSHSY, CDR2 SAAADI. The CDR3 DNA follows: TGCGCCAGCAGTAGAGGGGCCCGAGATACGCAGTATTTT. It specifies CASSRGARDTQYF.

This clonotype was counted many times. The library was prepared for alpha chains; this beta chain is a stray read, so its frequency means little. CDR3 DNA sequence: TGTGCCAGCCGTTCCGACCCCTCGGGTGGCTACACCTTC. Translation: CASRSDPSGGYTF. The V call is TRBV18, the J call TRBJ1-2; D remains unclear. The CDR3 has 13 residues. V lost 8 bases and J lost 7, with 17 bases in between. Germline CDR1 and CDR2: KGHSH and LQKENI.

In its sample, this clonotype was seen many times. This beta chain lies outside the target of a library built for alpha chains; its clone size means little. V and J are TRBV2 and TRBJ2-3, with TRBD2 matching 8 bases. Germline CDR1 SNHLY, CDR2 FYNNEI. V lost 2 bases to trimming and J lost 2 bases; unmatched junction nucleotides: 3. This CDR3 has 15 amino acids. The CDR3, as DNA: TGTGCCAGCAGTGAATTAGCGGGAAACACAGATACGCAGTATTTT. It is translated as CASSELAGNTDTQYF.

This clonotype is classed as medium-sized. For a library built for alpha chains, this beta chain is a stray read; little rests on its size. The chain carries TRBV2 and TRBJ2-3; 8 bases agree with TRBD2. From germline, CDR1 is SNHLY and CDR2 FYNNEI. The CDR3 sequence is 13 residues long. The V and J ends lost 4 bases and 11 bases, in that order; junction bases with no gene match: 8. The CDR3 sequence is CASSGERESKQYF. The CDR3 DNA is TGTGCCAGCAGTGGAGAGCGGGAGTCCAAGCAGTATTTT.

Sample share makes this clonotype medium-sized. This beta chain came through as a stray read in a library set up for alpha chains, and its size says little. This chain links TRBV7-3 with TRBJ2-5; TRBD1 is a possible D gene (6 bases). V was pared by 8 bases and J by 1 base, with 11 bases between. The CDR3 totals 13 residues. Per the germline V gene, CDR1 is SGHTA and CDR2 is FQGTGA. This CDR3 reads CASGETGQETQYF. The CDR3 DNA reads as TGTGCCAGCGGCGAGACAGGCCAAGAGACCCAGTACTTC.